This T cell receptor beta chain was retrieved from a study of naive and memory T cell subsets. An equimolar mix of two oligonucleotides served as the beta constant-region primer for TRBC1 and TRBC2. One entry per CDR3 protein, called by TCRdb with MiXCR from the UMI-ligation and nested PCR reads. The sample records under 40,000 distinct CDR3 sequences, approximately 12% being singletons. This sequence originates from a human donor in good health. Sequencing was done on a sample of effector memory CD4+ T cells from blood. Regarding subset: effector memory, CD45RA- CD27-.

Written as DNA, the CDR3 is TGCAGTGCTCCTAGAGACTACGAGCAGTACTTC. Its protein is CSAPRDYEQYF. This sequence joins TRBV20-1 and TRBJ2-7; no firm D call. The CDR3 loop spans 11 amino acids. The V gene lost 5 bases and the J gene lost 3 bases, with 8 bases spanning the gap. The germline gives CDR1 DFQATT, CDR2 SNEGSKA (reference sequence).